This TCR beta chain derives from a study of T cells in Graves' hyperthyroidism and ophthalmopathy. With 10 bases removed from V and 4 bases from J, the gap between germline ends came to 16 bases. The germline V gene has CDR1 MNHNS and CDR2 SASEGT. The CDR3 spans 13 residues. Authors of the study amplified TCR beta CDR3 regions from RNA transcripts. A first-round RT-PCR of the TCR CDR3 used the HTBI primer set. Each CDR3 protein gets one entry after TCRdb re-called the multiplex PCR reads with MiXCR. The table shows 370,000 or so distinct CDR3 sequences, with approximately 15% occurring only once. This clonotype showed up many times. Blood was drawn at first hyperthyroidism diagnosis, before any ophthalmopathy symptoms.

What was sequenced was blood. This sequence joins TRBV6-1 and TRBJ1-1, with D tentatively TRBD1 (5 bases). The TCR was taken from a man between 25 and 39 years old with Graves' hyperthyroidism that later progressed to Graves' ophthalmopathy. The CDR3 protein is CATTGTWGTEAFF. For the CDR3, the DNA is TGTGCCACAACCGGGACCTGGGGCACTGAAGCTTTCTTT.